These T cell receptor beta chains were read from a single sample in a study of regulatory T cells in long-lasting Graves disease. MiXCR, applied by TCRdb to the multiplex PCR reads, yields one record per CDR3 protein. The data contain approximately 300,000 distinct CDR3 sequences, 15% to 20% of them singletons. The sequenced sample was peripheral blood mononuclear cells (PBMCs), obtained at new diagnosis, from a patient treated with antithyroid drugs. These TCRs come from a female donor with Graves disease. The conserved cysteine and the conserved F or W are not part of the CDR3 here. Size tells how often a clone was seen (once, few, many) or the class of an expanded clone, and some rows leave it out.

size | J | V | CDR3
NA | TRBJ2-5 | TRBV12-3/TRBV12-4 | ASSLPYREETQY
many | TRBJ1-5 | TRBV7-9 | ASSYRGVQGGNQPQH
many | TRBJ2-5 | TRBV7-2 | ASSFRRSQETQY
many | TRBJ2-5 | TRBV19 | ASRDRRRETQY
many | TRBJ2-2 | TRBV7-3 | ASSGTSDTGELF
many | TRBJ1-1 | TRBV29-1 | SADTRGLNTEAF
NA | TRBJ2-1 | TRBV19 | ASSIREGLGNEQF
many | TRBJ2-7 | TRBV30 | AWSVLAGGIEQY
many | TRBJ2-1 | TRBV5-1 | ASSPSGQLHEQF
NA | TRBJ1-5 | TRBV18 | ASSPYSDNQPQH
many | TRBJ2-5 | TRBV6-2/TRBV6-3 | ASSHLLGETQY
many | TRBJ1-2 | TRBV7-9 | ASSLTQGSGYT
many | TRBJ2-7 | TRBV30 | AWKGLSYEQY
many | TRBJ1-2 | TRBV12-3/TRBV12-4 | ASRFGSRNGYT
many | TRBJ2-7 | TRBV12-5 | ASAPDGKFPYEQY
many | TRBJ2-7 | TRBV19 | ASGPSGTTGSYEQY
NA | TRBJ1-5 | TRBV7-2 | ASSLGGQQGNQPQH
many | TRBJ2-1 | TRBV7-9 | ASSLGNSNEQF
many | TRBJ2-5 | TRBV9 | ASSPSGSRQETQY
many | TRBJ1-1 | TRBV28 | ASSLVDGRNEAF
many | TRBJ1-1 | TRBV7-3 | ASSRCSFNTEAF
NA | TRBJ1-5 | TRBV19 | ASTPRSAGRLGNQPQH
many | TRBJ2-2 | TRBV20-1 | SAALAGANTGELF
many | TRBJ2-5 | TRBV11-2 | ASSLAGRLQETQY
few | TRBJ2-7 | TRBV5-5 | ASSLVGPATEQY
many | TRBJ2-2 | TRBV11-3 | ASSLVSGSWTGELF
NA | TRBJ2-5 | TRBV11-2 | ASSSRSGAGKGETQY
NA | TRBJ1-5 | TRBV2 | ASRVGQTDNQPQH
many | TRBJ2-5 | TRBV12-3/TRBV12-4 | ASSLTRPQETQY
many | TRBJ1-2 | TRBV6-1 | ASRGQGARNYGYT
NA | TRBJ1-1 | TRBV12-5 | ASGPAPEGTEAF
once | TRBJ2-1 | TRBV9 | ASSPTHWDGEQF
many | TRBJ2-2 | TRBV19 | ASSIGLAGTGELF
many | TRBJ2-7 | TRBV12-3/TRBV12-4 | ASSLVGQGGYEQY
many | TRBJ2-3 | TRBV20-1 | SARVRGTSGRTATQY
few | TRBJ2-7 | TRBV7-6 | ASSLDPAFDGEQY
NA | TRBJ1-1 | TRBV30 | AWSVAGTGEWYTEAF
NA | TRBJ2-1 | TRBV27 | ASSLRVGRPTSEQF
many | TRBJ2-2 | TRBV9 | ASSVELPREANGELF
many | TRBJ2-3 | TRBV11-2 | ASTGTGRTDTQY